This is a list of T cell receptor beta chains from one sample in a study of spatial heterogeneity in lung cancer. One entry per CDR3 protein, called by TCRdb with MiXCR from the 5' RACE reads. This sample yields fewer than 11,000 distinct CDR3 sequences, of which roughly an eighth are seen a single time; about 10% belongs to the top ten. The input for sequencing was lung tumor tissue, taken at surgery. Receptors originate from a male donor with early-stage non-small cell lung cancer. The CDR3 runs from the conserved cysteine through the conserved F or W. A D gene is named only where the DNA matches it firmly. Expanded clones get a size class; other rows say once, few or many, or leave the size out.

TRBJ2-1 . TRBV3-1 . TGTGCCAGCAGCCAAGTGCTGCGATCCTACAATGAGCAGTTCTTC CASSQVLRSYNEQFF
TRBJ2-5 . TRBV29-1 many TGCAGCGTTGGTTTGGGAGACGGAGAGACCCAGTACTTC CSVGLGDGETQYF
TRBJ2-1 TRBD2 TRBV20-1 many TGCAGTGCTAGACTAGCGGGAGGTGATGAGCAGTTCTTC CSARLAGGDEQFF
TRBJ1-1 . TRBV11-3 many TGTGCCAGCAGCTTCGGGGCCCCGGAAGCTTTCTTT CASSFGAPEAFF
TRBJ1-1 . TRBV20-1 many TGCAGTGCGGCGCAGGGAGAGAGGGAAGCTTTCTTT CSAAQGEREAFF
TRBJ2-7 TRBD1 TRBV28 medium-sized TGTGCCAGCAGTTTATCGTTCACAGGGGGCGAGCAGTACTTC CASSLSFTGGEQYF
TRBJ1-5 . TRBV7-8 many TGTGCCAGCAGCTCACAAGGGGTTTTCGTTCAGCCCCAGCATTTT CASSSQGVFVQPQHF
TRBJ2-5 TRBD2 TRBV4-1 medium-sized TGCGCCAGCAGCCAAGATGTAGTTCCGGCGCTAGCGGCCATAGCCCAAGAGACCCAGTACTTC CASSQDVVPALAAIAQETQYF
TRBJ2-1 . TRBV24-1 medium-sized TGTGCCACCGCAGGATCCCAGAGCTACAATGAGCAGTTCTTC CATAGSQSYNEQFF
TRBJ2-2 TRBD2 TRBV11-3 many TGTGCCAGTCGGGGAGGGAATACGAACACCGGGGAGCTGTTTTTT CASRGGNTNTGELFF
TRBJ2-7 TRBD1 TRBV19 many TGTGCCAGTAGTAGACAGGGAAATACCTACGAGCAGTACTTC CASSRQGNTYEQYF
TRBJ2-1 . TRBV5-1 many TGCGCCAGCAGCGCGGCCGAGGACTCTTTCAATGAGCAGTTCTTC CASSAAEDSFNEQFF
TRBJ2-3 . TRBV5-4 many TGTGCCAGCAGCTCCACAGATACGCAGTATTTT CASSSTDTQYF
TRBJ1-5 TRBD1 TRBV5-1 many TGCGCCAGCAGCTACGGGACAGGGGTTCAGCCCCAGCATTTT CASSYGTGVQPQHF
TRBJ2-5 . TRBV29-1 many TGCAGCGTTGCCAGGGGAAGCCAAGAGACCCAGTACTTC CSVARGSQETQYF
TRBJ2-2 TRBD2 TRBV6-6 medium-sized TGTGCCAGCACCGTTAGCGGGAGGGCCGGCGGGGAGCTGTTTTTT CASTVSGRAGGELFF